These 27 T cell receptor beta chains originate from one sample sequenced in a study of cytomegalovirus exposure and HLA in healthy donors. This PCR relied on a set of 60 Vbeta primers and 13 Jbeta primers. Repertoires were generated with immunoSEQ multiplex PCR, while TCRdb's copy carries only in-frame clones and drops some. The table records some 170,000 clones, roughly two thirds of them present only once. Sequences were obtained from PBMCs. Receptors were obtained from a woman aged 25 to 39 in good health and CMV-seronegative.

This chain links TRBV29-1 with TRBJ2-3; a possible D gene is TRBD2 (6 bases). Trimming removed 1 base from V and 4 bases from J, with 9 bases in between. The CDR3 spans 13 residues. Germline CDR1 SQVTM, CDR2 ANQGSEA. The CDR3 DNA reads as TGCAGCGTTGAAGCCCGACTAGCAGATACGCAGTATTTT. It translates to CSVEARLADTQYF.

Only one count was recorded for this clone. V is TRBV9 and J is TRBJ2-2, with 7 positions matching TRBD2. Per germline, CDR1 SGDLS and CDR2 YYNGEE. With V trimmed by 4 bases and J by 6 bases, 9 bases remained unmatched. CDR3 size: 15 residues. The CDR3 spells CASSLGLTKAGELFF. The CDR3 bases are TGTGCCAGCAGCCTGGGACTAACGAAGGCCGGGGAGCTGTTTTTT. The complete variable domain, with remaining parts taken from reference TRBV9 and TRBJ2-2, reads DSGVTQTPKHLITATGQRVTLRCSPRSGDLSVYWYQQSLDQGLQFLIQYYNGEERAKGNILERFSAQQFPDLHSELNLSSLELGDSALYFCASSLGLTKAGELFFGEGSRLTVL.

The V gene is TRBV7-9, the J gene TRBJ2-6, with D tentatively TRBD1 (6 bases). The ends were cut back, 5 bases at V and 1 base at J, with 9 bases in the middle. CDR3 size: 15 residues. Per the germline V gene, CDR1 is SEHNR and CDR2 is FQNEAQ (reference sequence). The CDR3 loop is CASSTTGSGANVLTF. The CDR3, as DNA: TGTGCCAGCAGCACTACAGGGTCTGGGGCCAACGTCCTGACTTTC.

This clone was counted a few times. This chain joins TRBV18 and TRBJ1-4; a possible D gene is TRBD1 (6 bases). This CDR3 is 14 amino acids long. In germline, CDR1 is KGHSH, CDR2 LQKENI. V lost 2 bases to trimming and J lost 8 bases, with 12 bases between them. The CDR3 spells CASSPTGYGEKLFF. CDR3 nucleotide sequence: TGTGCCAGCTCACCAACAGGGTACGGAGAAAAACTGTTTTTT. The full variable domain, its missing parts supplied by reference TRBV18 and TRBJ1-4, is NAGVMQNPRHLVRRRGQEARLRCSPMKGHSHVYWYRQLPEEGLKFMVYLQKENIIDESGMPKERFSAEFPKEGPSILRIQQVVRGDSAAYFCASSPTGYGEKLFFGSGTQLSVL.

This clone was seen only once. The V gene is TRBV27, the J gene TRBJ1-6, with a tentative D call TRBD1 (5 bases). Per germline, CDR1 MNHEY and CDR2 SMNVEV (reference sequence). V shed 3 bases and J shed 3 bases, with 9 bases lying between them. This CDR3 comprises 15 residues. The CDR3 DNA sequence: TGTGCCAGCAGTTTGAGACAGAGCTATAATTCACCCCTCCACTTT. The encoded protein is CASSLRQSYNSPLHF.

This clone was counted between two and nine times. V and J are TRBV19 and TRBJ2-3, with 8 bases matching TRBD1. The V gene's germline CDR1 is LNHDA and CDR2 SQIVND (reference sequence). The length of the CDR3 is 16 residues. The V and J ends lost 2 bases and 1 base, in that order; junction bases with no gene match: 5. The CDR3 DNA sequence: TGTGCCAGTAGTATACAGGGGGCCCGGGGCACAGATACGCAGTATTTT. Amino acid sequence: CASSIQGARGTDTQYF.

This chain links TRBV28 with TRBJ1-3; 7 nucleotides agree with TRBD1. CDR3 size: 14 residues. CDR1 and CDR2 (germline): MDHEN, SYDVKM. V dropped 7 bases and J dropped 4; count of bases not matched to a gene: 7. The CDR3 DNA sequence: TGTGCCAGCAACCCAGGGACAGTGGGAAACACCATATATTTT. This translates into CASNPGTVGNTIYF.

This clone was seen once. The chain has TRBV10-2 and TRBJ1-2; D is possibly TRBD1 (6 bases). Germline V gives CDR1 WSHSY, CDR2 SAAADI. The CDR3 extends over 15 amino acids. V lost 0 bases and J 2 bases, leaving 10 bases between the germline ends. The CDR3 reads CASSESRQGNYGYTF. CDR3 nucleotides: TGCGCCAGCAGTGAGTCCAGGCAGGGGAACTATGGCTACACCTTC.

The V gene is TRBV6-5, the J gene TRBJ1-1; 10 positions agree with TRBD1. Looked up from germline, CDR1 is MNHEY and CDR2 is SVGAGI. The CDR3 has 16 residues. The trim removed 1 base at V and 4 bases at J, leaving 6 bases unmatched. CDR3 sequence (DNA): TGTGCCAGCAGTTACTTTCGGGACAGGGGTGTCACTGAAGCTTTCTTT. Translated, it gives CASSYFRDRGVTEAFF.

The chain combines TRBV18 with TRBJ2-1; TRBD2 might be the D (5 bases). The V gene lost 6 bases and the J gene lost 7 bases, with 16 bases spanning the gap. The CDR3 is 14 amino acids. Germline CDR1 is KGHSH and CDR2 is LQKENI. CDR3 sequence: CASSPPSDLNEQFF. The CDR3 DNA sequence: TGTGCCAGCTCCCCCCCTTCGGACTTGAATGAGCAGTTCTTC.

The gene calls are TRBV5-1 and TRBJ1-5; 9 bases line up with TRBD1. This CDR3 is built from 16 residues. Germline V lookup: CDR1 SGHRS, CDR2 YFSETQ. Trimming cost V 4 bases and J 7 bases; bases outside gene matches: 12. This CDR3 reads CASSPGPRTGEQPQHF. CDR3 in DNA: TGCGCCAGCAGCCCCGGGCCCCGGACAGGGGAGCAGCCCCAGCATTTT. Complete variable domain (other parts from reference TRBV5-1 and TRBJ1-5): KAGVTQTPRYLIKTRGQQVTLSCSPISGHRSVSWYQQTPGQGLQFLFEYFSETQRNKGNFPGRFSGRQFSNSRSEMNVSTLELGDSALYLCASSPGPRTGEQPQHFGDGTRLSIL.

The chain combines TRBV14 with TRBJ1-2; D is perhaps TRBD1 (5 bases). The CDR3 loop spans 13 amino acids. V gave up 4 bases and J gave up 4 bases, with 10 bases separating them. The germline V gene has CDR1 SGHDN and CDR2 FVKESK. The DNA of the CDR3 is TGTGCCAGCAGCCCCGGGACTAGCTATGGCTACACCTTC. Amino acids: CASSPGTSYGYTF.

The chain couples TRBV2 to TRBJ2-1, with 8 positions matching TRBD1. The germline V gene encodes CDR1 SNHLY and CDR2 FYNNEI. Germline trimming cut 5 bases from V and 6 bases from J; bases unmatched to any gene: 0. CDR3 size: 12 residues. The CDR3 DNA reads as TGTGCCAGCAGTACAGGGGGCAATGAGCAGTTCTTC. This encodes CASSTGGNEQFF.

V usage is TRBV7-6 and J usage is TRBJ2-3, with TRBD2 matching over 7 bases. V trimming: 2 bases; J trimming: 2 bases; junction bases outside the gene matches: 7. The length of the CDR3 is 16 residues. Germline values: CDR1 SGHVS, CDR2 FNYEAQ. CDR3 nucleotide sequence: TGTGCCAGCAGCTTAAATGCGGGGGACCCCACAGATACGCAGTATTTT. Translating it yields CASSLNAGDPTDTQYF.

CDR3 sequence (DNA): TGCGCCAGCAGCCAAGCTCTAGGGGTCATATCTATTTATGGCTACACCTTC. This sequence encodes CASSQALGVISIYGYTF. This rearrangement joins TRBV4-1 to TRBJ1-2; D may be TRBD1 (5 bases). CDR1 MGHRA and CDR2 YSYEKL come from the germline V gene. V was trimmed by 1 base and J by 5 bases, leaving 20 bases between them. There are 17 residues in the CDR3.

V is TRBV10-3 and J is TRBJ2-3, with D possibly being TRBD2 (7 bases). Trimming pared 10 bases from V and 0 bases from J, leaving 17 bases between. Germline V CDR1 and CDR2: ENHRY, SYGVKD. The CDR3 loop spans 15 amino acids. This CDR3 is CATYGGPSSTDTQYF. CDR3 coding DNA: TGTGCCACGTACGGGGGGCCCTCTAGCACAGATACGCAGTATTTT.

The chain combines TRBV5-4 with TRBJ2-7; 7 nucleotides agree with TRBD2. Germline CDR1 is SGHNT and CDR2 is YYREEE (reference sequence). The CDR3 contains 15 residues. V lost 4 bases to trimming and J lost 2 bases; unmatched junction nucleotides: 9. This CDR3 reads CASSHYTSAPYEQYF. CDR3 coding DNA: TGTGCCAGCAGCCACTATACTAGCGCCCCCTACGAGCAGTACTTC.

CDR3 sequence reads: CASTDRHTGELFF. Written as DNA, the CDR3 is TGTGCCAGCACAGACAGACACACCGGGGAGCTGTTTTTT. The chain carries TRBV28 and TRBJ2-2; tentative D call: TRBD1 (5 bases). Trimming removed 7 bases at V and 3 bases at J, with 9 bases between. In germline, CDR1 is MDHEN, CDR2 SYDVKM. The CDR3 runs to 13 residues.

The CDR3 here is CASSLGGGSYNEQFF. The CDR3 coding sequence is TGTGCCAGCAGCTTAGGGGGGGGATCCTACAATGAGCAGTTCTTC. The gene calls are TRBV7-6 and TRBJ2-1; 7 bases match TRBD2. CDR3 length equals 15 residues. J was trimmed by 1 base and V by 1 base; bases with no gene match: 1. CDR1 is SGHVS, CDR2 FNYEAQ, per germline.

The genes are TRBV15 and TRBJ2-6, with D possibly being TRBD1 (6 bases). V was pared by 5 bases and J by 2 bases, with 16 bases between. The length of the CDR3 is 17 residues. Germline V gene data show CDR1 as LNHNV and CDR2 as YYDKDF (reference sequence). CDR3 protein: CATSGTGILPGANVLTF. The CDR3 DNA is TGTGCCACCAGCGGAACAGGGATCCTCCCTGGGGCCAACGTCCTGACTTTC.

The rearrangement links TRBV5-1 to TRBJ1-1; 8 bases align to TRBD1. Germline CDR1 and CDR2: SGHRS and YFSETQ. With 0 bases clipped from V and 7 bases from J, the junction kept 5 bases outside the gene matches. This CDR3 spans 14 amino acids. Here the CDR3 DNA reads TGCGCCAGCAGCTTGGAAACAGGGGGAGATGAAGCTTTCTTT. Translating it yields CASSLETGGDEAFF.

The rearrangement joins TRBV6-1 to TRBJ1-5; D remains ambiguous. The V end lost 2 bases, the J end lost 0 bases, and 8 bases lay between the germline ends. The CDR3 is 15 residues long. The germline gives CDR1 MNHNS, CDR2 SASEGT. The CDR3 DNA reads as TGTGCCAGCAGTGAATCGGAGTATAGCAATCAGCCCCAGCATTTT. As protein: CASSESEYSNQPQHF.

Here the CDR3 DNA reads TGTGCCAGCAGCCACGACACAGGGGACAGAAGAAGCGAGCAGTACTTC. Translating it yields CASSHDTGDRRSEQYF. The chain uses TRBV4-2 and TRBJ2-7; 7 nucleotides match TRBD1. This CDR3 region has 16 residues. CDR1 and CDR2 from the germline V gene are LGHNA and YNFKEQ. With 3 bases clipped from V and 6 bases from J, the junction kept 14 bases outside the gene matches.

The V call is TRBV6-6, the J call TRBJ2-7, with a weak D call TRBD1 (5 bases). The CDR3 is made up of 13 amino acids. The germline V gene has CDR1 MNHNY and CDR2 SVGAGI (reference sequence). Trimming removed 2 bases from V and 3 bases from J, with 8 bases in between. CDR3 loop: CASSYQGYYEQYF. DNA for the CDR3: TGTGCCAGCAGTTACCAGGGATACTACGAGCAGTACTTC.

The J gene is TRBJ1-6, the V gene TRBV6-1; TRBD1 matches 8 bases. Germline-derived CDR1 and CDR2 are MNHNS and SASEGT. Trimming cost V 6 bases and J 14 bases; bases outside gene matches: 6. The CDR3 covers 12 residues. For the CDR3, the DNA is TGTGCCAGCAGGGGAGACAGGGGTACCCTCCACTTT. Translation: CASRGDRGTLHF.

The chain combines TRBV4-1 with TRBJ2-1; D is perhaps TRBD2 (5 bases). V lost 0 bases and J lost 0, with 9 bases in between. In germline, CDR1 is MGHRA, CDR2 YSYEKL. The CDR3 loop spans 16 amino acids. The CDR3 bases are TGCGCCAGCAGCCAAGAGGGCGGAGGCTCCTACAATGAGCAGTTCTTC. This sequence encodes CASSQEGGGSYNEQFF.

J is TRBJ1-2 and V is TRBV18; a possible D gene is TRBD1 (5 bases). V was clipped by 3 bases and J by 4 bases, with 15 bases between them. Germline CDR1 KGHSH, CDR2 LQKENI. The CDR3 contains 15 residues. Written as DNA, the CDR3 is TGTGCCAGCTCACCGGGTACGGATAGGGGCTATGGCTACACCTTC. Protein sequence: CASSPGTDRGYGYTF.